This is a list of T cell receptor beta chains from one sample in a study of blood T cell repertoires in COVID-19. Clones were read by immunoSEQ multiplex PCR, and TCRdb kept only the in-frame ones, dropping some. The sample has about 11,000 clones; approximately 88% are singletons. Material for sequencing was peripheral blood. Receptors originate from a human donor in a cohort sampled during active COVID-19. CDR3s include the opening cysteine and the closing phenylalanine or tryptophan. Fields, in order: CDR3 protein, CDR3 DNA, clone size, D gene, CDR3 length, V gene, J gene. A D gene is named only where the DNA matches it firmly. Size values are once, few and many counts, or a class for expanded clones, and some rows have none.

CASRGGADAGNTIYF	TGTGCCAGCAGAGGGGGGGCCGATGCTGGAAACACCATATATTTT	NA	NA	15	TRBV28	TRBJ1-3
CASKGLAGPYQETQYF	TGTGCCAGCAAGGGACTAGCGGGACCATACCAAGAGACCCAGTACTTC	NA	TRBD2	16	TRBV6-6	TRBJ2-5
CASKNGRTSYNEQFF	TGTGCCAGCAAGAATGGGAGGACCTCCTACAATGAGCAGTTCTTC	NA	NA	15	TRBV21-1	TRBJ2-1
CASSLGQPRNEQFF	TGTGCCAGCAGTCTCGGACAACCGCGGAATGAGCAGTTCTTC	NA	NA	14	TRBV6-5	TRBJ2-1
CASSTDRGVLPLHF	TGTGCCAGCAGCACGGACAGGGGGGTTTTACCCCTCCACTTT	NA	TRBD1	14	TRBV5-5	TRBJ1-6
CASSEDPGAFF	TGTGCCAGCAGTGAAGATCCCGGAGCTTTCTTT	NA	NA	11	TRBV2	TRBJ1-1
CASSQTITDTQYF	TGTGCCAGCAGCCAAACTATTACAGATACGCAGTATTTT	NA	NA	13	TRBV28	TRBJ2-3
CAPGQPNTGELFF	TGTGCCCCGGGACAGCCGAACACCGGGGAGCTGTTTTTT	once	TRBD1	13	TRBV7-9	TRBJ2-2
CASSVPGTGELFF	TGTGCCAGCAGCGTCCCAGGGACCGGGGAGCTGTTTTTT	NA	NA	13	TRBV6-2/TRBV6-3	TRBJ2-2
CASSGNSGEQPSSYNEQFF	TGTGCCAGCAGCGGAAATAGCGGGGAACAACCTAGCTCCTACAATGAGCAGTTCTTC	NA	TRBD2	19	TRBV9	TRBJ2-1
CASSPPRSPLHF	TGTGCCAGCAGCCCCCCCCGTTCACCCCTCCACTTT	NA	NA	12	TRBV7-8	TRBJ1-6
CASSLGQYNSPLHF	TGTGCCAGCAGCTTGGGGCAGTATAATTCACCCCTCCACTTT	NA	NA	14	TRBV5-4	TRBJ1-6
CASSLTSGRGGEQFF	TGTGCCAGCAGCTTGACTAGCGGGAGGGGTGGTGAGCAGTTCTTC	NA	TRBD2	15	TRBV5-4	TRBJ2-1
CAWSGYGLSQPQHF	TGTGCCTGGAGTGGCTATGGTTTAAGTCAGCCCCAGCATTTT	few	NA	14	TRBV30	TRBJ1-5
CASSQDRIYNSPLHF	TGTGCCAGCAGCCAGGATCGTATCTATAATTCACCCCTCCACTTT	NA	NA	15	TRBV7-9	TRBJ1-6
CASSLRRSEGYTF	TGTGCCAGCAGCTTAAGGAGGTCAGAAGGCTACACCTTC	NA	NA	13	TRBV11-2	TRBJ1-2
CASSSRGTGGDIQYF	TGTGCCAGCAGCTCCCGGGGGACAGGGGGAGACATTCAGTACTTC	NA	TRBD1	15	TRBV11-2	TRBJ2-4
CSVDGGVTRGLTNEQFF	TGCAGCGTCGACGGGGGGGTGACTAGGGGACTTACCAATGAGCAGTTCTTC	NA	TRBD2	17	TRBV29-1	TRBJ2-1
CASSQRISGSSNEQFF	TGTGCCAGCTCACAACGGATTAGCGGGAGTAGCAATGAGCAGTTCTTC	NA	TRBD2	16	TRBV18	TRBJ2-1
CASSFDSNTGELFF	TGTGCCAGCAGTTTCGACTCGAACACCGGGGAGCTGTTTTTT	NA	NA	14	TRBV6-6	TRBJ2-2
CASSLGGGSTQYF	TGTGCCAGCAGCTTAGGCGGGGGCTCGACCCAGTACTTC	NA	NA	13	TRBV7-3	TRBJ2-5
CASSLRETKGQGQTGNTIYF	TGTGCCAGCAGCTTAAGGGAGACCAAAGGACAGGGACAGACTGGAAACACCATATATTTT	NA	TRBD1	20	TRBV28	TRBJ1-3
CASSYWGQGNTEAFF	TGTGCCAGCAGTTACTGGGGGCAGGGGAACACTGAAGCTTTCTTT	NA	NA	15	TRBV6-5	TRBJ1-1
CASSEFNRGVLSATNEKLFF	TGTGCCAGCAGTGAATTCAACAGGGGCGTACTTTCGGCAACTAATGAAAAACTGTTTTTT	NA	TRBD1	20	TRBV6-1	TRBJ1-4
CASSQTSGDKQETQYF	TGTGCCAGCAGCCAAACTAGCGGGGACAAACAAGAGACCCAGTACTTC	NA	TRBD2	16	TRBV4-2	TRBJ2-5
CASSQGAINEQFF	TGCGCCAGCAGCCAAGGAGCAATTAATGAGCAGTTCTTC	NA	NA	13	TRBV4-1	TRBJ2-1
CASSLVGGSSYEQYF	TGTGCCAGCAGCTTGGTCGGGGGGAGCTCCTACGAGCAGTACTTC	NA	TRBD2	15	TRBV5-6	TRBJ2-7
CASGTGTHTGELFF	TGTGCCAGTGGAACAGGGACGCACACCGGGGAGCTGTTTTTT	NA	NA	14	TRBV19	TRBJ2-2
CASSPTGQRNIQYF	TGTGCCAGCAGTCCCACGGGACAAAGAAACATTCAGTACTTC	NA	NA	14	TRBV6-5	TRBJ2-4
CASSIERVSTDTQYF	TGTGCCAGTAGTATAGAGCGGGTGAGCACAGATACGCAGTATTTT	NA	NA	15	TRBV19	TRBJ2-3
CASKGAASYNEQFF	TGTGCCAGCAAGGGGGCGGCCTCCTACAATGAGCAGTTCTTC	NA	TRBD1	14	TRBV27	TRBJ2-1
CASSQDPLAGAIGTDTQYF	TGTGCCAGCAGCCAAGACCCGCTAGCGGGAGCGATTGGAACAGATACGCAGTATTTT	NA	TRBD2	19	TRBV4-2	TRBJ2-3
CASSGGGARGDSPLHF	TGTGCCAGCAGCGGCGGAGGGGCCAGGGGGGATTCACCCCTCCACTTT	NA	TRBD1	16	TRBV5-6	TRBJ1-6
CASKPPGGGNNEQFF	TGTGCCAGCAAACCCCCGGGAGGGGGAAACAATGAGCAGTTCTTC	NA	TRBD2	15	TRBV7-9	TRBJ2-1
CDPTSGREGEQFF	TGCGACCCGACTAGCGGGAGGGAGGGAGAGCAGTTCTTC	NA	TRBD2	13	TRBV10-1	TRBJ2-1
CASSQAGQGAYNEQFF	TGCGCCAGCAGCCAAGCGGGACAGGGGGCCTACAATGAGCAGTTCTTC	NA	TRBD1	16	TRBV4-1	TRBJ2-1
CASSPPAGGKNIQYF	TGTGCCAGCAGTCCCCCGGCGGGTGGCAAAAACATTCAGTACTTC	NA	NA	15	TRBV28	TRBJ2-4
CASSLRGYEQYF	TGCGCCAGCAGCTTGAGAGGGTACGAGCAGTACTTC	NA	NA	12	TRBV5-1	TRBJ2-7
CASSLWQAWNYGYTF	TGTGCCAGCAGTTTATGGCAGGCTTGGAACTATGGCTACACCTTC	few	NA	15	TRBV28	TRBJ1-2
CASSSTVNTEAFF	TGTGCCAGCAGTTCGACAGTGAACACTGAAGCTTTCTTT	NA	NA	13	TRBV6-5	TRBJ1-1
CSVEETKTGRANTEAFF	TGCAGCGTTGAAGAAACAAAGACTGGCAGGGCTAACACTGAAGCTTTCTTT	NA	NA	17	TRBV29-1	TRBJ1-1
CATKGTSGRGGNIQYF	TGTGCCACTAAGGGGACTAGCGGGAGGGGGGGAAACATTCAGTACTTC	NA	TRBD2	16	TRBV10-3	TRBJ2-4
CASSRTSGSNEQFF	TGCGCCAGCAGCCGGACTAGCGGGAGCAATGAGCAGTTCTTC	NA	TRBD2	14	TRBV5-1	TRBJ2-1
CASSAGLAGEQYF	TGTGCCAGCAGCGCAGGACTAGCTGGCGAGCAGTACTTC	NA	TRBD2	13	TRBV7-9	TRBJ2-7
CASSLEGGSSYEQYF	TGTGCCAGCAGCTTGGAAGGCGGATCTTCCTACGAGCAGTACTTC	few	NA	15	TRBV5-4	TRBJ2-7
CAWTGGLGQGLDEQFF	TGTGCCTGGACCGGGGGGCTGGGACAGGGATTAGATGAGCAGTTCTTC	NA	TRBD1	16	TRBV30	TRBJ2-1
CASSPPGQLYGYTF	TGTGCCAGCAGCCCCCCGGGACAGCTCTATGGCTACACCTTC	NA	TRBD1	14	TRBV5-6	TRBJ1-2
CASSLDGGRSDTQYF	TGTGCCAGCAGCTTAGATGGCGGGAGATCTGATACGCAGTATTTT	NA	TRBD2	15	TRBV7-2	TRBJ2-3
CASSPPRAGGANQPQHF	TGTGCCAGCTCACCACCGAGGGCAGGGGGAGCGAATCAGCCCCAGCATTTT	once	TRBD1	17	TRBV18	TRBJ1-5
CASIKDGSSYEQYF	TGTGCCAGCATTAAAGATGGGAGCTCCTACGAGCAGTACTTC	NA	NA	14	TRBV6-5	TRBJ2-7
CASSKTSGRVDTGELFF	TGTGCCAGTAGTAAGACTAGCGGGAGGGTCGACACCGGGGAGCTGTTTTTT	NA	TRBD2	17	TRBV19	TRBJ2-2
CASSRTVEAFF	TGTGCCAGCAGCCGGACAGTTGAAGCTTTCTTT	NA	NA	11	TRBV28	TRBJ1-1